The clone carrying this TCR beta chain was counted only a few times. Its antigen is unidentified. Possible read error: a much larger clone is one base away. This sample also contains other DNA sequences that code for the same CDR3. The data were obtained in a study of metastatic and nonmetastatic thyroid tumors. As for the study in general: Repertoires were compared across blood and tumor or nodule tissue from malignant and benign thyroid patients.

Findings and limits, study-wide: Versus benign nodules, malignant thyroid tumors reportedly had significantly higher TCR beta diversity, in blood and tumor.

Authors' data handling: It was from CDR3 differences across clinicopathological groups that a distant-metastasis classifier for papillary thyroid cancer was built. TCRdb reassembled clones from the PCR reads with MiXCR. These V and J calls rely on TCRdb rather than the paper's analysis. The sample comprises approximately 86,000 clones, under 15% of which are singletons, and about 10% rests with the top ten. No patient had received any treatment before thyroid surgery. The clonotype comes from a female donor with papillary thyroid cancer or a benign thyroid nodule (not recorded which). Some clones in this sample may be carry-over from other donors' samples. Sequenced input: tumor tissue.

This chain's CDR3 is CATRGTATDTQYF. Here the CDR3 DNA reads TGTGCAACCAGGGGGACTGCCACAGATACGCAGTATTTT. This chain connects TRBV6-4 to TRBJ2-3, with a possible D match to TRBD1 (7 bases). CDR1 is MRHNA and CDR2 is SNTAGT in the germline V gene. The CDR3 extends over 13 amino acids.